This record looks at one T cell receptor (beta chain) sequence and its context. Its specificity is unknown. The V end was cut by 5 bases, the J end by 5 bases, with 4 bases between. The CDR3 consists of 10 residues. Germline CDR1 reads MDHEN; CDR2 reads SYDVKM. This sample is part of a study of human T cells and chemical hapten exposure. Study-level results: High-frequency TCRs, those above 1 in 1000, stayed the same after DPC sensitization.

Stated time point: patch test 1, 2 weeks after DPC sensitization. Treatment: therapeutic diphenylcyclopropenone sensitization with weekly scalp DPC. TCRdb itself ran the RACE reads through MiXCR, one entry per CDR3 protein. In the table there are 85,000 or so distinct CDR3 sequences, around a tenth of which are singletons. This clonotype was obtained from a woman aged 45-59 years with alopecia areata. Some clones in this sample may be carry-over from other donors' samples. The rearrangement links TRBV28 to TRBJ2-7; D unresolved. Sample: whole blood, taken in connection with sensitization to the hapten diphenylcyclopropenone (DPC). The CDR3 reads CASSADEQYF. In DNA form, the CDR3 reads TGTGCCAGCAGTGCCGACGAGCAGTACTTC.